This TCR beta chain appears in the sequencing data of a study of radiotherapy plus CTLA-4 blockade in lung cancer. Study in general: Of the patients, 15% to 20% showed objective responses and roughly 31% attained disease control.

The assay was immunoSEQ multiplex PCR, and TCRdb's table has in-frame clones only and misses some. The sample holds over 100,000 clones; around 90% are singletons and the top ten take 6.9%. As regards this clone: Its target is unknown.

Study observations and caveats: Tumor-derived TCR clones expanded in blood after radiotherapy plus ipilimumab.

CTLA-4 blockade with ipilimumab, together with focal radiation, was given to patients with chemo-refractory metastatic non-small-cell lung cancer. The receptor's source is a human donor with non-small cell lung cancer that progressed on radiotherapy plus ipilimumab. Material: peripheral blood, obtained from a patient treated with radiotherapy plus ipilimumab.

The CDR3 loop reads CASSDNDSEAFF. The CDR3 coding sequence is TGTGCCAGCAGTGACAATGACTCTGAAGCTTTCTTT. V and J are TRBV6-6 and TRBJ1-1; D unresolved. CDR1 MNHNY and CDR2 SVGAGI come from the germline V gene (reference sequence). The CDR3 sequence is 12 residues long. V was shortened by 5 bases and J by 6 bases, with 10 bases between the two germline ends.